A selection of T cell receptor beta chains follows, all from one sample in a study of T cells expressing NK-cell markers. From the 5' RACE reads, TCRdb lists one entry per CDR3 protein and no DNA. This sample's table has some 8,000 distinct CDR3 sequences. The sequenced material came from blood T cells: a sorted CD56 or NKG2C T cell subset, CD4+ or CD8+ T cells, or bulk PBMC T cells (not recorded which). Receptors were obtained from a man younger than 35 in good health. CDR3s include the opening cysteine and the closing phenylalanine or tryptophan. Not all rows give a size; the values are once, few, many and, for expanded clones, a class.

V gene	clone size	J gene	CDR3 protein
TRBV12-5	NA	TRBJ2-6	CASASSGANVLTF
TRBV4-1	NA	TRBJ2-7	CASSQDLMGGAEQYF
TRBV25-1	NA	TRBJ1-1	CASSERGQMNTEAFF
TRBV20-1	NA	TRBJ1-6	CSASATGDSSPLHF
TRBV7-9	NA	TRBJ1-5	CASSLEAEGRYNQPQHF
TRBV11-2	medium-sized	TRBJ2-1	CASSSFSSGGDNEQFF
TRBV10-3	NA	TRBJ2-2	CATRTGDTGELFF
TRBV18	NA	TRBJ2-1	CASSSGLAGSGNEQFF
TRBV3-1	NA	TRBJ1-1	CASSQGAHHTEAFF
TRBV7-9	NA	TRBJ1-2	CASSVPGQGYGYTF
TRBV9	medium-sized	TRBJ2-1	CASSVDGRAYNEQFF
TRBV7-3	NA	TRBJ2-2	CASSPPNGRATGELFF
TRBV20-1	medium-sized	TRBJ2-1	CSARVLAGGRSSGEQFF
TRBV5-1	NA	TRBJ2-3	CASSLALSEDTQYF
TRBV29-1	medium-sized	TRBJ1-5	CSVEFPEDSNQPQHF
TRBV12-3/TRBV12-4	medium-sized	TRBJ1-2	CASSSIVQGYGYTF
TRBV30	NA	TRBJ2-7	CAWDDSTYEQYF
TRBV5-1	medium-sized	TRBJ1-6	CASSLDRRIPYSPLHF
TRBV19	NA	TRBJ2-3	CASRPQGWGTDTQYF
TRBV20-1	medium-sized	TRBJ2-1	CSARDRTSGRYNEQFF
TRBV20-1	NA	TRBJ1-1	CSASRGSGRTEAFF
TRBV5-5	medium-sized	TRBJ1-5	CASSLATGEFHQPQHF
TRBV2	medium-sized	TRBJ1-5	CASRGTGANQPQHF
TRBV7-3	NA	TRBJ2-1	CASSAGLAGVNEQFF
TRBV6-2/TRBV6-3	medium-sized	TRBJ1-5	CASRPETVGGQPQHF
TRBV14	medium-sized	TRBJ1-2	CASSPGQSAGRGYTF
TRBV28	NA	TRBJ2-7	CASKGQPYSYEQYF
TRBV28	NA	TRBJ1-4	CASSSTGAVKLFF
TRBV2	NA	TRBJ2-5	CASSEEETQYF
TRBV6-4	NA	TRBJ2-3	CASSDSRAGGHTDTQYF
TRBV5-6	NA	TRBJ1-2	CASSYGTGSMNGYTF
TRBV6-2/TRBV6-3	NA	TRBJ2-7	CASSPTGAVGEQYF
TRBV20-1	NA	TRBJ1-2	CSARDGDSRPF
TRBV7-9	NA	TRBJ2-1	CASRTDYNEQFF
TRBV7-8	medium-sized	TRBJ1-2	CASSEAHSQVPRDGYTF
TRBV25-1	NA	TRBJ2-2	CASSEYQGRPTTTGELFF
TRBV29-1	NA	TRBJ1-1	CSVMGDSKNTEAFF
TRBV14	NA	TRBJ1-6	CASSQLETRNSPLHF
TRBV19	NA	TRBJ2-1	CASSIVGTLGQNEQFF
TRBV20-1	NA	TRBJ1-4	CSATRQESNEKLFF
TRBV20-1	NA	TRBJ2-4	CSAVSLAKNIQYF
TRBV4-2	medium-sized	TRBJ2-1	CASSQEGRDFYNEQFF
TRBV19	NA	TRBJ1-2	CASSMGQGSGYTF
TRBV7-6	medium-sized	TRBJ2-5	CASSLDVSTSLKYEETQYF
TRBV29-1	medium-sized	TRBJ2-3	CSVPVPADTQYF
TRBV5-1	NA	TRBJ1-4	CASSLAGKGTNEKLFF
TRBV20-1	NA	TRBJ1-5	CSATQGTNQPQHF
TRBV19	NA	TRBJ1-5	CASRIPGGQPQHF